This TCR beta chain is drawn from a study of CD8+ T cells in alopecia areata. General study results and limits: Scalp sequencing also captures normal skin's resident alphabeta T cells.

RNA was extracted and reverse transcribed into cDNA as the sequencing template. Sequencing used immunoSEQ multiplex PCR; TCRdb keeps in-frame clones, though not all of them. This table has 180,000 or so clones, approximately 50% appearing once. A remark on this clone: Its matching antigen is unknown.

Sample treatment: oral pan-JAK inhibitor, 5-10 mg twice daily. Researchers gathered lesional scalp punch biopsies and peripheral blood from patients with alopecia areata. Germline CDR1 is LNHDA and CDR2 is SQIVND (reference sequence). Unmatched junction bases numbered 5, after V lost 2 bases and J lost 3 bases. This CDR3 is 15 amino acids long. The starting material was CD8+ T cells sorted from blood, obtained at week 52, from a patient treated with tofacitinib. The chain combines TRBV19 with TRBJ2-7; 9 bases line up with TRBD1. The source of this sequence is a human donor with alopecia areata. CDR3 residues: CASSITGTGFYEQYF. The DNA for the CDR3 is TGTGCCAGTAGTATAACGGGGACAGGGTTCTACGAGCAGTACTTC. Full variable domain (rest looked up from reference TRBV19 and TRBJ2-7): DGGITQSPKYLFRKEGQNVTLSCEQNLNHDAMYWYRQDPGQGLRLIYYSQIVNDFQKGDIAEGYSVSREKKESFPLTVTSAQKNPTAFYLCASSITGTGFYEQYFGPGTRLTVT.